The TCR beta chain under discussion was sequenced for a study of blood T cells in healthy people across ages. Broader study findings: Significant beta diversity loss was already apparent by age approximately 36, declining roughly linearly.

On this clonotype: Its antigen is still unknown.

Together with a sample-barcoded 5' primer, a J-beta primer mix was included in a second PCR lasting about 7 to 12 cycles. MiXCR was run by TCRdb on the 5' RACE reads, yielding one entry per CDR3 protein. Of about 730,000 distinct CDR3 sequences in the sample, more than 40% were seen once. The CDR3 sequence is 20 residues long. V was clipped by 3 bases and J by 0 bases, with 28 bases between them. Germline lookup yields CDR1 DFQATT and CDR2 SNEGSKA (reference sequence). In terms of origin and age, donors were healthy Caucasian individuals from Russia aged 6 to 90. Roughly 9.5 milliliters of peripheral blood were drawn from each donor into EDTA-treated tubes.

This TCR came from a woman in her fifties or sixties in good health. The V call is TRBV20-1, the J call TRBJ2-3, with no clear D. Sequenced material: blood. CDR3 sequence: CSARAHSSRASTTSTDTQYF. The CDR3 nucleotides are TGCAGTGCTAGGGCGCATTCAAGTAGGGCGTCCACAACTAGCACAGATACGCAGTATTTT.